The rows below give T cell receptor beta chains drawn from one sample of a study of response to subunit inactivated influenza vaccine. TCRdb used MiXCR to reprocess the RT-PCR reads, holding one entry per CDR3 protein. The sample lists 200,000 to 300,000 distinct CDR3 sequences; 9% to 15% were seen once. Material: non-naive T cells sorted from PBMCs, obtained 14 days before vaccination. The source of these receptors is a man in his fifties who received an inactivated influenza vaccine. Each CDR3 is given with its conserved first and last residue. D genes are given only for firm matches. Where a row states a size, it is once, few, many or the class of an expanded clone; other rows omit it.

d_gene,v_gene,abundance,j_gene,CDR3nt,CDR3aa
-,TRBV7-9,once,TRBJ2-2,TGTGCCAGCAGCTTAGCGGAACAACATACGTACACCGGGGAGCTGTTTTTT,CASSLAEQHTYTGELFF
-,TRBV4-1,-,TRBJ2-5,TGCGCCAGCAGCCAAGAAGGGTTTGAGGAGACCCAGTACTTC,CASSQEGFEETQYF
-,TRBV4-2,few,TRBJ2-1,TGTGCCAGCAGCCAAGTAGGGGGGGAACATGAGCAGTTCTTC,CASSQVGGEHEQFF
TRBD1,TRBV29-1,few,TRBJ2-7,TGCAGCGTTGTAGGATTACTACGACAGGGGGTAAGCTCCTACGAGCAGTACTTC,CSVVGLLRQGVSSYEQYF
TRBD2,TRBV12-3/TRBV12-4,many,TRBJ2-1,TGTGCCAGCGGGCGGGGGGGGTATTCCTACAATGAGCAGTTCTTC,CASGRGGYSYNEQFF
-,TRBV6-5,-,TRBJ1-2,TGTGCCAGCAGTCGCAATAACTATGGCTACACCTTC,CASSRNNYGYTF
-,TRBV2,once,TRBJ2-5,TGTGCCAGCAGCCAGGACATAGAGACCCAGTACTTC,CASSQDIETQYF
TRBD2,TRBV20-1,many,TRBJ2-3,TGCAGTGCTAGACGACTAGCGGGACCCACAGATACGCAGTATTTT,CSARRLAGPTDTQYF
-,TRBV11-3,few,TRBJ1-3,TGTGCCAGCAGCCGGGGATTCTCTGGAAACACCATATATTTT,CASSRGFSGNTIYF
TRBD1,TRBV29-1,many,TRBJ2-5,TGCAGCGGGTCCACAGGGGCGAAAGAGACCCAGTACTTC,CSGSTGAKETQYF
TRBD1,TRBV11-2,few,TRBJ2-7,TGTGCCAGCAGCCAGGACAGGGCCTCCTACGAGCAGTACTTC,CASSQDRASYEQYF
TRBD1,TRBV20-1,few,TRBJ2-5,TGCAGGCTGGGACAGGGGCTGGCGGGCGAGACCCAGTACTTC,CRLGQGLAGETQYF
TRBD1,TRBV24-1,-,TRBJ2-1,TGTGCCACCAGTGAACCCGGGACAGGGGGAAATGAGCAGTTCTTC,CATSEPGTGGNEQFF
TRBD2,TRBV7-2,few,TRBJ2-3,TGTGCCAGCAGCACCAATATAGCGGGGCGCACAGATACGCAGTATTTT,CASSTNIAGRTDTQYF
-,TRBV5-1,many,TRBJ2-6,TGCGCCAGCAGCTTGGCTGTAGCGGTTTACTCTGGGGCCAACGTCCTGACTTTC,CASSLAVAVYSGANVLTF
-,TRBV11-2,few,TRBJ2-5,TGTGCCAGCAGCTTAGTTTGGCAGGGGTCGACCCAGTACTTC,CASSLVWQGSTQYF
TRBD2,TRBV12-3/TRBV12-4,few,TRBJ2-3,TGTGCCAGCAGTTTGGGGGGACTAGCGGGAGCAGATACGCAGTATTTT,CASSLGGLAGADTQYF
-,TRBV13,-,TRBJ1-3,TGTGCCAGCAGCTTAGGGATGAGCCGAAACACCATATATTTT,CASSLGMSRNTIYF
-,TRBV24-1,many,TRBJ1-2,TGTGCCACCAGTGAGGCTTCCCAGTCCTATGGCTACACCTTC,CATSEASQSYGYTF
TRBD1,TRBV12-3/TRBV12-4,-,TRBJ1-6,TGTGCCAGCAGCCGGGACAGCCTAAATAATTCACCCCTCCACTTT,CASSRDSLNNSPLHF
-,TRBV4-2,-,TRBJ1-2,TGTGCCAGCAGCCACGGGGACAATGGCTACACCTTC,CASSHGDNGYTF
TRBD2,TRBV9,few,TRBJ2-7,TGTGCCAGCAGCGTAGATCCTAGCGGTAGGACCTACGAGCAGTACTTC,CASSVDPSGRTYEQYF
-,TRBV5-1,-,TRBJ2-5,TGCGCCAGCAGCCCAAGTGGGGAGACCCAGTACTTC,CASSPSGETQYF
-,TRBV27,once,TRBJ2-3,TGTGCCAGCAGTTTGGGATATGTCACGTCCCCAGATACGCAGTATTTT,CASSLGYVTSPDTQYF
-,TRBV4-3,-,TRBJ1-4,TGCGCCAGCAGCCAAGATCTTTCCCCATTGGGACCGAGTGAAAAACTGTTTTTT,CASSQDLSPLGPSEKLFF
TRBD1,TRBV6-5,-,TRBJ1-1,TGTGCCAGCAGTTTACCCCTTCTCCGGGACAGGGGAGGCACTGAAGCTTTCTTT,CASSLPLLRDRGGTEAFF
TRBD1,TRBV20-1,-,TRBJ1-1,TGCAGTGCTGGCCCCGGACAGGGACTGAGCACTGAAGCTTTCTTT,CSAGPGQGLSTEAFF
-,TRBV6-2/TRBV6-3,-,TRBJ2-4,TGTGCCACCGTGGTGGTGGTTGGGAAAAACATTCAGTACTTC,CATVVVVGKNIQYF
TRBD1,TRBV12-3/TRBV12-4,many,TRBJ2-3,TGTGCCAGCAGTGACAGGGGATATACGCAGTATTTT,CASSDRGYTQYF
-,TRBV5-1,-,TRBJ2-1,TGCGCCAGCAGCTTGACCGGGAATAGCTACAATGAGCAGTTCTTC,CASSLTGNSYNEQFF
TRBD2,TRBV7-2,-,TRBJ2-7,TGTGCCAGCAGCTTAGCCCCTAGCGGGGGTTCCTACGAGCAGTACTTC,CASSLAPSGGSYEQYF
TRBD1,TRBV5-6,many,TRBJ2-5,TGTGCCAGCAGCTCACCCAGGGGACAGGTTATGGGGGAGACCCAGTACTTC,CASSSPRGQVMGETQYF
-,TRBV7-3,few,TRBJ1-1,TGTGCCAGCAGCCCGCACCTGAACACTGAAGCTTTCTTT,CASSPHLNTEAFF
TRBD1,TRBV5-1,few,TRBJ2-3,TGCGCCAGCAGAACGACAGGGTCCGGCACAGATACGCAGTATTTT,CASRTTGSGTDTQYF
-,TRBV6-2/TRBV6-3,many,TRBJ2-5,TGTGCCAGCAGTTACTTCAACCAAGAGACCCAGTACTTC,CASSYFNQETQYF
-,TRBV28,few,TRBJ1-5,TGTGCCAGCAGTTCACCCTGGGGCAATCAGCCCCAGCATTTT,CASSSPWGNQPQHF
-,TRBV25-1,-,TRBJ2-1,TGTGCCAGCAGTGACTCGGGACCCCTTTCCTACAATGAGCAGTTCTTC,CASSDSGPLSYNEQFF
-,TRBV19,-,TRBJ2-1,TGTGCCTGTCGTGAAAGGGGGGGGCGAAGTCTTGGGAATGAGCAGTTCTTC,CACRERGGRSLGNEQFF
-,TRBV18,few,TRBJ2-5,TGTGCCAGCTCACAGACTGCACACGAGACCCAGTACTTC,CASSQTAHETQYF
-,TRBV29-1,few,TRBJ2-5,TGCAGCGTTGGGTATGGGACAAGGGCCTCTCAAGAGACCCAGTACTTC,CSVGYGTRASQETQYF
TRBD2,TRBV19,-,TRBJ2-1,TGTGCCAGTATGGGGGGGAAGTATGAGCAGTTCTTC,CASMGGKYEQFF
-,TRBV3-1,-,TRBJ2-3,TGTGCCAGCAGCCAAGAGTGGTCTCCTCTCCCAGCTACGCAGTATTTT,CASSQEWSPLPATQYF
-,TRBV12-3/TRBV12-4,few,TRBJ2-1,TGTGCCAGCAGTTCAACACAGGTCCACAATGAGCAGTTCTTC,CASSSTQVHNEQFF
-,TRBV12-3/TRBV12-4,many,TRBJ1-2,TGTGCCAGCAGTTACCCCCGGGGCAGTCGGGGCTACACCTTC,CASSYPRGSRGYTF
-,TRBV5-1,many,TRBJ2-1,TGCGCCAGCAGCTCAGCGGACTTCTCCTACAATGAGCAGTTCTTC,CASSSADFSYNEQFF
TRBD1,TRBV4-1,-,TRBJ2-1,TGCGCCAGCAGCCGAGCCTCCGGGACAGGGGTGAATGAGCAGTTCTTC,CASSRASGTGVNEQFF
-,TRBV9,many,TRBJ2-2,TGTGCCAGCAGCGTACAGCCAGGGGACACCGGGGAGCTGTTTTTT,CASSVQPGDTGELFF
-,TRBV15,many,TRBJ2-1,TGTGCCACCGGGAGCGTCAGCGGGTCCTACAATGAGCAGTTCTTC,CATGSVSGSYNEQFF
TRBD1,TRBV7-9,many,TRBJ1-5,TGTGCCAGCGGGACAGGGGACCAGCCCCAGCATTTT,CASGTGDQPQHF
-,TRBV6-2/TRBV6-3,once,TRBJ1-2,TGTGCCAGCAGTTATGGGAGAGGCCATGGCTACACCTTC,CASSYGRGHGYTF
-,TRBV20-1,few,TRBJ2-1,TGCAGTGCTAGAGAATGGAGGGACTCCTACAATGAGCAGTTCTTC,CSAREWRDSYNEQFF